The next 23 T cell receptor beta chains were all read from a single sample in a study of shared clonotypes between healthy human individuals. The naive CD8 subset, CD45RO-negative cells positively selected for CCR7, excluded terminally differentiated effector memory CD45RA+ cells. This table comes from immunoSEQ multiplex PCR, and its TCRdb copy is limited to in-frame clones, with some not included. Of under 700,000 clones in the sample, approximately 96% were seen once. The specimen sequenced was naive CD8+ T cells sorted from blood. The receptors derive from a young woman in good health.

V and J are TRBV9 and TRBJ1-2; maybe TRBD1 (5 bases). The CDR3 sequence is 13 residues long. The germline CDR1 and CDR2 sequences are SGDLS and YYNGEE. Trimming removed 7 bases from V and 4 bases from J, with 14 bases in between. CDR3 protein: CASGTGSFYGYTF. For the CDR3, the DNA is TGTGCCAGCGGGACGGGTTCTTTCTATGGCTACACCTTC.

The gene calls are TRBV29-1 and TRBJ2-5; possible D gene TRBD2, 5 bases. From germline, CDR1 is SQVTM and CDR2 ANQGSEA. V lost 1 base and J 2 bases, leaving 14 bases between the germline ends. The CDR3 is 15 residues long. The CDR3 DNA reads TGCAGCGTTGAAGGAGGGCAGGACCTGCAAGAGACCCAGTACTTC. This codes for CSVEGGQDLQETQYF.

The chain carries TRBV4-1 and TRBJ2-3; maybe TRBD2 (6 bases). Per the germline V gene, CDR1 is MGHRA and CDR2 is YSYEKL. The CDR3 sequence is 16 residues long. V lost 4 bases to trimming and J lost 6 bases, with 20 bases between them. Written as DNA, the CDR3 is TGCGCCAGCAGCCGAAATCTAGCGTTTGGTGCGGATACGCAGTATTTT. Translating it yields CASSRNLAFGADTQYF.

The V call is TRBV9, the J call TRBJ1-4; D is unresolved. This CDR3 region has 15 residues. Germline V gives CDR1 SGDLS, CDR2 YYNGEE. Deletions cut 0 bases from V and 4 bases from J, with 10 bases between. In DNA, the CDR3 is TGTGCCAGCAGCGTAGATGCGGGATATAATGAAAAACTGTTTTTT. Encoded protein: CASSVDAGYNEKLFF.

V is TRBV30 and J is TRBJ2-2; 7 bases agree with TRBD1. Losses at the gene ends were 5 bases for V and 4 bases for J; bases not matched to a gene: 7. Germline CDR1 is GTSNPN and CDR2 is SVGIG (reference sequence). The CDR3 extends over 14 amino acids. The CDR3 protein is CAWDRTGSTGELFF. CDR3 sequence (DNA): TGTGCCTGGGACCGGACAGGTAGCACCGGGGAGCTGTTTTTT. Based on the CDR3 plus reference TRBV30 and TRBJ2-2, the full variable domain is SQTIHQWPATLVQPVGSPLSLECTVEGTSNPNLYWYRQAAGRGLQLLFYSVGIGQISSEVPQNLSASRPQDRQFILSSKKLLLSDSGFYLCAWDRTGSTGELFFGEGSRLTVL.

CDR3 DNA: TGTGCCAGCACCCGACCCCCCGGGCCGCATATTGCAACTAATGAAAAACTGTTTTTT. Its translation: CASTRPPGPHIATNEKLFF. The rearrangement links TRBV28 to TRBJ1-4, with D unresolved. Deletions cut 7 bases from V and 0 bases from J, with 24 bases between. The CDR3 is made up of 19 amino acids. Germline loops: CDR1 MDHEN, CDR2 SYDVKM.

The chain has TRBV27 and TRBJ2-2; D call uncertain. Looked up from germline, CDR1 is MNHEY and CDR2 is SMNVEV (reference sequence). The CDR3 contains 14 residues. Trimming removed 1 base at V and 6 bases at J, with 9 bases between. This CDR3 reads CASSLYPGAGELFF. CDR3 sequence (DNA): TGTGCCAGCAGTTTATATCCCGGCGCCGGGGAGCTGTTTTTT.

This chain uses TRBV29-1 with TRBJ1-4; 7 bases agree with TRBD1. Trimming removed 4 bases from V and 6 bases from J; junction bases left unmatched: 11. This CDR3 is built from 15 residues. The germline V gene has CDR1 SQVTM and CDR2 ANQGSEA. The CDR3 nucleotides are TGCAGCGTTGCCGGGACAGCCAGAAACGATGAAAAACTGTTTTTT. Translating gives CSVAGTARNDEKLFF. The full variable domain, completed using reference TRBV29-1 and TRBJ1-4, is SAVISQKPSRDICQRGTSLTIQCQVDSQVTMMFWYRQQPGQSLTLIATANQGSEATYESGFVIDKFPISRPNLTFSTLTVSNMSPEDSSIYLCSVAGTARNDEKLFFGSGTQLSVL.

The V call is TRBV19, the J call TRBJ2-2, with 13 bases lining up with TRBD2. V dropped 2 bases and J dropped 5; count of bases not matched to a gene: 2. CDR3 length: 16 amino acids. Germline-derived CDR1 and CDR2 are LNHDA and SQIVND (reference sequence). CDR3 nucleotide sequence: TGTGCCAGTAGTATACTGGGACTAGCGGGGACCGGGGAGCTGTTTTTT. This codes for CASSILGLAGTGELFF.

V usage is TRBV30 and J usage is TRBJ1-1, with 7 positions matching TRBD1. The CDR3 has 14 residues. Germline V CDR1 and CDR2: GTSNPN, SVGIG (reference sequence). Losses at the gene ends were 3 bases for V and 0 bases for J; bases not matched to a gene: 4. The CDR3, as DNA: TGTGCCTGGAGAGGAGGGGGCATGAACACTGAAGCTTTCTTT. Its translation is CAWRGGGMNTEAFF.

This clone was detected once. The chain has TRBV28 and TRBJ1-2; a possible D gene is TRBD1 (6 bases). The CDR3 spans 13 residues. Trimming shortened V by 3 bases and J by 8 bases, and 13 bases separated the two germline ends. Per the germline V gene, CDR1 is MDHEN and CDR2 is SYDVKM. In DNA form, the CDR3 reads TGTGCCAGCAGTTTGGTGGGGGCGGACGGCTACACCTTC. Its protein product is CASSLVGADGYTF.

The J gene is TRBJ1-1, the V gene TRBV5-6; TRBD1 is a possible D gene (5 bases). Trimming took off 6 bases at V and 10 bases at J, with 22 bases between the two ends. Germline lookup yields CDR1 SGHDT and CDR2 YYEEEE. The CDR3 is 14 amino acids. As DNA, the CDR3 is TGTGCCAGCAACTCGCGGGGGGAACCGGTCGGAGCTTTCTTT. It codes for CASNSRGEPVGAFF.

The rearrangement links TRBV5-1 to TRBJ2-5; possibly TRBD2 for D (6 bases). V dropped 0 bases and J dropped 2 bases, with 11 bases sitting between them. The CDR3 is made up of 15 amino acids. Germline lookup yields CDR1 SGHRS and CDR2 YFSETQ. The chain's CDR3 is CASSLARTTQETQYF. CDR3 sequence (DNA): TGCGCCAGCAGCTTGGCCAGGACTACACAAGAGACCCAGTACTTC.

The chain joins TRBV28 to TRBJ2-7; D unresolved. The V and J ends lost 5 bases and 3 bases respectively, with 11 bases between them. Looked up from germline, CDR1 is MDHEN and CDR2 is SYDVKM. The CDR3 length is 13 residues. The CDR3, as DNA: TGTGCCAGCAGTCTCCTGACCGACTACGAGCAGTACTTC. It is translated as CASSLLTDYEQYF.

The chain has TRBV5-8 and TRBJ1-4; D might be TRBD1 (6 bases). The V gene's germline CDR1 is SGHTS and CDR2 YDEGEE. The CDR3 runs to 16 residues. Deletions cut 3 bases from V and 0 bases from J, with 12 bases between. The CDR3 DNA sequence: TGTGCCAGCAGCTCCTACAGGGAAGCAACTAATGAAAAACTGTTTTTT. It yields the protein CASSSYREATNEKLFF.

The chain is built from TRBV18 and TRBJ2-1; 9 bases align to TRBD2. Germline V lookup: CDR1 KGHSH, CDR2 LQKENI. The trim removed 0 bases at V and 8 bases at J, leaving 11 bases unmatched. The CDR3 is 17 amino acids. The CDR3 region is CASSPPIEQRGVDEQFF. CDR3 sequence (DNA): TGTGCCAGCTCACCACCTATTGAGCAGCGGGGGGTGGATGAGCAGTTCTTC.

This rearrangement joins TRBV7-6 to TRBJ1-1, with 10 bases aligning to TRBD1. Germline values: CDR1 SGHVS, CDR2 FNYEAQ. The J segment lost 0 bases and the V segment lost 5 bases, leaving 6 bases of the junction unmatched. CDR3 length: 16 residues. CDR3 nucleotide sequence: TGTGCCAGCAGCCCGGGGGGACAGGGGTTGAACACTGAAGCTTTCTTT. Protein sequence: CASSPGGQGLNTEAFF.

The chain has TRBV6-5 and TRBJ2-7; D is ambiguous. In germline, CDR1 is MNHEY, CDR2 SVGAGI. V lost 2 bases to trimming and J lost 2 bases, with 10 bases between them. The CDR3 totals 14 residues. CDR3 in amino acids: CASSYGPAAYEQYF. Here the CDR3 DNA reads TGTGCCAGCAGTTACGGACCCGCAGCCTACGAGCAGTACTTC.

DNA for the CDR3: TGTGCCTGGAGTGTACCGACGGGAGGGCCGCAAGAGACCCAGTACTTC. It yields the protein CAWSVPTGGPQETQYF. The rearrangement joins TRBV30 to TRBJ2-5, with TRBD2 matching over 8 bases. V shed 0 bases and J 2 bases; nucleotides not matched to a gene: 8. Germline V gene sequence: CDR1 GTSNPN, CDR2 SVGIG (reference sequence). The CDR3 runs to 16 residues.

The J gene is TRBJ2-7, the V gene TRBV7-9, with a tentative D call TRBD2 (5 bases). CDR3 length: 13 amino acids. V was shortened by 7 bases and J by 0 bases, with 10 bases between the two germline ends. The germline V gene has CDR1 SEHNR and CDR2 FQNEAQ (reference sequence). In nucleotides, the CDR3 is TGTGCCAGCACCCTTGACTACTCCTACGAGCAGTACTTC. As protein: CASTLDYSYEQYF.

V gene TRBV27 combines with J gene TRBJ2-7, with a weak D call TRBD1 (8 bases). V lost 5 bases, J lost 2 bases, and 16 bases lay in between. The CDR3 has 15 amino acids. The V gene's germline CDR1 is MNHEY and CDR2 SMNVEV (reference sequence). In nucleotides, the CDR3 is TGTGCCAGCAGTCAGGGGGCGGGAGCGCCCTACGAGCAGTACTTC. Its protein product is CASSQGAGAPYEQYF.

The V gene is TRBV29-1, the J gene TRBJ1-2, with D unresolved. Trimming shortened V by 4 bases and J by 6 bases, and 18 bases separated the two germline ends. The CDR3 is 14 residues long. CDR1 and CDR2 (germline): SQVTM, ANQGSEA. The CDR3 is CSVVIVGTGNGYTF. The DNA for the CDR3 is TGCAGCGTTGTTATTGTCGGAACCGGTAATGGCTACACCTTC.

J is TRBJ2-1 and V is TRBV30; no definite D call. Trimming took 0 bases from V and 8 from J, leaving 8 bases between them. The CDR3 has 12 amino acids. Germline loops: CDR1 GTSNPN, CDR2 SVGIG (reference sequence). The DNA for the CDR3 is TGTGCCTGGAGTGTAGGCCCGTATGAGCAGTTCTTC. Protein: CAWSVGPYEQFF.